A single sample gave rise to the 21 T cell receptor beta chains below, sequenced in a study of blood T cell repertoires in COVID-19. Some clones are missing from TCRdb's copy, which holds only in-frame ones; the method was immunoSEQ multiplex PCR. The sample lists under 250,000 clones; roughly four fifths were seen once. The sequenced sample was peripheral blood. These TCRs come from a woman in her sixties or seventies with acute or convalescent COVID-19.

This chain joins TRBV19 and TRBJ1-4; 7 bases map to TRBD1. From germline, CDR1 is LNHDA and CDR2 SQIVND (reference sequence). The junction had 12 bases not matched to a gene; V was cut back by 10 bases and J by 4 bases. This CDR3 is built from 15 residues. As DNA, the CDR3 is TGTGCCATCAGGGCCCGGGACAGCCTTAATGAAAAACTGTTTTTT. Amino acids: CAIRARDSLNEKLFF.

The gene calls are TRBV28 and TRBJ2-7; D remains unclear. Germline CDR1 MDHEN, CDR2 SYDVKM. Trimming stripped 6 bases from V and 2 bases from J, with 5 bases between. The CDR3 consists of 11 residues. This CDR3 reads CASSQTYEQYF. The CDR3 region has the DNA TGTGCCAGCAGCCAGACCTACGAGCAGTACTTC.

CDR3 nucleotide sequence: TGTGCCAGCAGTTTCGGCGGGGGGGCAAGGACCCAGTACTTC. Protein product: CASSFGGGARTQYF. This rearrangement joins TRBV27 to TRBJ2-5, with 9 nucleotides matching TRBD2. J was trimmed by 7 bases and V by 3 bases; bases with no gene match: 6. This CDR3 region has 14 residues. Germline CDR1 reads MNHEY; CDR2 reads SMNVEV (reference sequence).

The genes are TRBV4-3 and TRBJ2-2; the D is unclear. This CDR3 contains 14 residues. Trimming took off 0 bases at V and 7 bases at J, with 9 bases between the two ends. Germline assignment: CDR1 LGHNA and CDR2 YSLEER. The CDR3 DNA reads as TGCGCCAGCAGCCAAGATCTAGAGTTCGGGGAGCTGTTTTTT. Translation gives CASSQDLEFGELFF.

This chain joins TRBV6-1 and TRBJ1-2, with a possible D match to TRBD1 (6 bases). The CDR3 length is 14 residues. The V gene's germline CDR1 is MNHNS and CDR2 SASEGT. V dropped 0 bases and J dropped 4 bases, with 9 bases sitting between them. The CDR3 is CASSEAQGTYGYTF. The CDR3 DNA sequence: TGTGCCAGCAGTGAAGCCCAGGGGACCTATGGCTACACCTTC.

The chain joins TRBV4-3 to TRBJ1-3; D ambiguous. The CDR3 runs to 15 residues. The germline V and J ends were trimmed by 1 base and 0 bases, with 7 bases remaining between them. Per germline, CDR1 LGHNA and CDR2 YSLEER. This CDR3 reads CASSQARYSGNTIYF. CDR3 sequence (DNA): TGCGCCAGCAGCCAAGCCAGGTACTCTGGAAACACCATATATTTT.

The chain carries TRBV9 and TRBJ1-1, with no clear D. The CDR3 sequence is 14 residues long. Germline assignment: CDR1 SGDLS and CDR2 YYNGEE. Trimming shortened V by 0 bases and J by 0 bases, and 6 bases separated the two germline ends. In DNA, the CDR3 is TGTGCCAGCAGCGTAGACAGCTTGAACACTGAAGCTTTCTTT. Its translation is CASSVDSLNTEAFF.

This clone is a singleton in its sample. The chain has TRBV6-5 and TRBJ2-5, with 9 bases identical to TRBD2. This CDR3 is built from 14 residues. CDR1 is MNHEY, CDR2 SVGAGI, per germline. V was clipped by 3 bases and J by 7 bases; unmatched bases: 6. The CDR3 reads CASSYSGGQRTQYF. CDR3 nucleotides: TGTGCCAGCAGTTATAGCGGGGGCCAGAGGACCCAGTACTTC.

In DNA form, the CDR3 reads TGCGCCAGCAGGACCAGGGGAGAGGGAGAGACCCAGTACTTC. Protein: CASRTRGEGETQYF. V gene TRBV5-1 combines with J gene TRBJ2-5; TRBD1 might be the D (6 bases). V lost 5 bases to trimming and J lost 4 bases, with 15 bases between them. The germline CDR1 and CDR2 sequences are SGHRS and YFSETQ. This CDR3 has 14 residues.

Only a few counts were recorded for this clone. For the CDR3, the DNA is TGCGCCAGCAGCATATGGGCCGGGACACCGAATGAAAAACTGTTTTTT. Its translation is CASSIWAGTPNEKLFF. This chain links TRBV5-1 with TRBJ1-4; perhaps TRBD1 as D (6 bases). The V and J ends lost 4 bases and 5 bases respectively, with 18 bases between them. Germline V gene sequence: CDR1 SGHRS, CDR2 YFSETQ. The CDR3 extends over 16 amino acids.

J is TRBJ1-1 and V is TRBV19; 8 bases are a match to TRBD1. This CDR3 contains 15 residues. V lost 6 bases and J lost 2; bases outside the gene matches: 8. Germline CDR1 is LNHDA and CDR2 is SQIVND (reference sequence). This CDR3 reads CASSYGTGVNTEAFF. CDR3 nucleotide sequence: TGTGCCAGTAGCTACGGGACAGGTGTCAACACTGAAGCTTTCTTT.

The V gene is TRBV7-2, the J gene TRBJ2-1; 11 nucleotides line up with TRBD2. V shed 0 bases and J 4 bases; nucleotides not matched to a gene: 8. In germline, CDR1 is SGHTA, CDR2 FQGNSA. The CDR3 runs to 18 residues. The CDR3 protein is CASSLAPTSGVPYNEQFF. The CDR3, as DNA: TGTGCCAGCAGCTTAGCGCCGACTAGCGGGGTTCCTTACAATGAGCAGTTCTTC.

V is TRBV4-2 and J is TRBJ1-1; no reliable D call. This CDR3 contains 18 residues. With 0 bases removed from V and 0 bases from J, the gap between germline ends came to 17 bases. CDR1 is LGHNA and CDR2 is YNFKEQ in the germline V gene. The CDR3 region is CASSQEGGSSTMNTEAFF. CDR3 DNA sequence: TGTGCCAGCAGCCAAGAAGGCGGCAGTTCTACCATGAACACTGAAGCTTTCTTT.

Here the CDR3 reads CASSALQGQPQHF. CDR3 nucleotides: TGTGCCAGCAGTGCACTTCAGGGGCAGCCCCAGCATTTT. The chain couples TRBV12-3 or TRBV12-4 to TRBJ1-5, with a tentative D call TRBD1 (6 bases). This CDR3 has 13 residues. Trimming took off 5 bases at V and 7 bases at J, with 12 bases between the two ends.

The chain carries TRBV5-1 and TRBJ2-3; 7 bases line up with TRBD1. Germline-derived CDR1 and CDR2 are SGHRS and YFSETQ. The CDR3 covers 15 residues. Trimming took 3 bases from V and 0 from J; bases not matched to a gene: 4. Here the CDR3 reads CASSSWTGSTDTQYF. In DNA, the CDR3 is TGCGCCAGCAGCTCTTGGACAGGTAGCACAGATACGCAGTATTTT. The full variable domain, completed using reference TRBV5-1 and TRBJ2-3, is KAGVTQTPRYLIKTRGQQVTLSCSPISGHRSVSWYQQTPGQGLQFLFEYFSETQRNKGNFPGRFSGRQFSNSRSEMNVSTLELGDSALYLCASSSWTGSTDTQYFGPGTRLTVL.

J is TRBJ2-1 and V is TRBV2, with TRBD2 matching 10 bases. The CDR3 spans 14 residues. Germline V lookup: CDR1 SNHLY, CDR2 FYNNEI. The V segment lost 7 bases and the J segment 3 bases; nucleotides outside the gene matches: 3. The CDR3 region is CASIEREGYNEQFF. DNA for the CDR3: TGTGCCAGCATCGAGCGGGAGGGCTACAATGAGCAGTTCTTC. Together with reference TRBV2 and TRBJ2-1, the CDR3 gives the full variable domain: EPEVTQTPSHQVTQMGQEVILRCVPISNHLYFYWYRQILGQKVEFLVSFYNNEISEKSEIFDDQFSVERPDGSNFTLKIRSTKLEDSAMYFCASIEREGYNEQFFGPGTRLTVL.

The chain recombines TRBV19 with TRBJ1-1, with TRBD1 identical over 9 bases. Germline V CDR1 and CDR2: LNHDA, SQIVND (reference sequence). The CDR3 has 16 residues. The J segment lost 5 bases and the V segment lost 7 bases, leaving 14 bases of the junction unmatched. The CDR3 sequence is CASTLILGQGWTEAFF. CDR3 sequence (DNA): TGTGCCAGTACCCTGATCTTGGGACAGGGATGGACTGAAGCTTTCTTT.

The chain carries TRBV5-1 and TRBJ2-3, with 9 bases aligning to TRBD1. The CDR3 contains 15 residues. With 0 bases clipped from V and 4 bases from J, the junction kept 3 bases outside the gene matches. Germline V gene lookup returns CDR1 SGHRS and CDR2 YFSETQ. CDR3 amino acids: CASSLVGTGSDTQYF. CDR3 bases: TGCGCCAGCAGCTTGGTTGGGACAGGGTCAGATACGCAGTATTTT.

This chain joins TRBV6-5 and TRBJ1-1; 9 bases map to TRBD1. Germline V gene sequence: CDR1 MNHEY, CDR2 SVGAGI. Trimming cost V 6 bases and J 6 bases; bases outside gene matches: 11. CDR3 length equals 15 residues. The CDR3 reads CASSRGTGPIPEAFF. DNA of the CDR3: TGTGCCAGCAGCCGTGGGACAGGGCCGATCCCTGAAGCTTTCTTT.

The rearrangement links TRBV13 to TRBJ1-1; D remains unclear. The CDR3 spans 14 residues. V was clipped by 3 bases and J by 0 bases, with 8 bases between them. Germline loops: CDR1 PRHDT, CDR2 FYEKMQ (reference sequence). This CDR3 is CASSFAGLNTEAFF. The CDR3 coding sequence is TGTGCCAGCAGCTTCGCGGGTCTGAACACTGAAGCTTTCTTT.

With respect to this clone: At one boundary the junction diverges from the germline segment, which might be a read error. The chain recombines TRBV6-5 with TRBJ1-4, with D perhaps matching TRBD1 (6 bases). The CDR3 runs 14 residues. CDR1 is MNHEY and CDR2 is SVGAGI in the germline V gene. The CDR3 DNA reads as TGTGCCAGCAGTGACTCGTTAAGGGGGGAAAAACTGTTTTTT. Amino acids: CASSDSLRGEKLFF.